The sequence of this T cell receptor beta chain was determined in a study of cytomegalovirus exposure and HLA in healthy donors. Study-wide background: About 84% of 398 genotyped donors fell in the Caucasian-associated ancestry cluster.

This PCR relied on a set of 60 Vbeta primers and 13 Jbeta primers. Only in-frame clones appear in the TCRdb table, and some are missing; sequencing was by immunoSEQ multiplex PCR. This sample has approximately 120,000 clones, with approximately 71% found just once. Notes on the study in general: TCR beta chain V- and J-gene trimming was linked, in a later analysis, to a missense variant in DCLRE1C. In a later analysis, at a false discovery rate of 0.05, 16,951 TCR beta sequences matched HLA alleles. An assumption of roughly uniform sequencing depth across donors underlay the presence/absence analyses.

This clone appeared a few times. Its specificity is not known. CDR1 is MNHNS and CDR2 is SASEGT in the germline V gene. J gave up 4 bases and V 2 bases, and 6 bases lay outside the gene matches. The CDR3 is 16 amino acids. Sequenced sample: PBMCs. This clonotype originated in a middle-aged man in good health and CMV-seronegative. The genes are TRBV6-1 and TRBJ1-1; TRBD1 matches 11 bases. The CDR3 here is CASSESPGTGGTEAFF. The CDR3 nucleotides read TGTGCCAGCAGTGAAAGTCCCGGGACAGGGGGCACTGAAGCTTTCTTT.